This TCR beta chain was recovered during a study of blood T cells in healthy people across ages. With a J-beta primer mix and a sample-barcoded 5' primer, a second PCR ran about 6 to 11 cycles. Carrying 12 random nucleotides, a template-switch adaptor labeled each individual cDNA molecule. Via MiXCR, TCRdb re-called the 5' RACE reads, giving one row per CDR3 protein. The table has more than 800,000 distinct CDR3 sequences, under 35% seen once. Study results and limitations: In older individuals, TCR beta diversity per million T cells was lower, falling roughly linearly with age.

The sample holds many counts of this clonotype. The antigen is unknown. Trimming shortened V by 2 bases and J by 3 bases, and 10 bases separated the two germline ends. This CDR3 has 15 amino acids. Germline CDR1 is SEHNR and CDR2 is FQNEAQ (reference sequence). V usage is TRBV7-9 and J usage is TRBJ1-4; D may be TRBD1 (6 bases). This receptor was obtained from an elderly woman in good health. Material: blood. The CDR3, as DNA: TGTGCCAGCAGCTTACAGGGGCGGCCTAATGAAAAACTGTTTTTT. It codes for CASSLQGRPNEKLFF.